This T cell receptor (beta chain) was sequenced for a study of T cells in Graves' hyperthyroidism and ophthalmopathy. Regions amplified from RNA transcripts were the TCR beta CDR3 regions. When the TCR CDR3 underwent first-round RT-PCR, the HTBI primer set was used. One entry per CDR3 protein, called by TCRdb with MiXCR from the multiplex PCR reads. The data show under 350,000 distinct CDR3 sequences, approximately 15% seen once. The CDR3 length is 14 residues. The V and J ends lost 3 bases and 9 bases, in that order; junction bases with no gene match: 7. The germline V gene encodes CDR1 SNHLY and CDR2 FYNNEI. This clonotype was observed a few times.

The clonotype originates from a woman aged 60-75 years with Graves' ophthalmopathy. The chain joins TRBV2 to TRBJ2-1; 8 bases fit TRBD2. Source material: blood. CDR3 DNA sequence: TGTGCCAGCAGTGATTCCGGGGGGGCAGTTGAGCAGTTCTTC. This gives the protein CASSDSGGAVEQFF.